Each of the 29 T cell receptor beta chains below was sequenced from the same sample in a study of T cell responses to AZD1222 COVID-19 vaccine. Here immunoSEQ multiplex PCR was the method, and the copy in TCRdb shows in-frame clones only, minus some. Of 150,000 to 200,000 clones in the sample, about 92% were seen once. The sample in question was peripheral blood, obtained on day 0 of AZD1222 vaccination. Every receptor here comes from an adult in good health.

The CDR3 DNA sequence: TGTGCCAGCAGCTTTTCCGTGGATAGAAACTATGGCTACACCTTC. Its protein is CASSFSVDRNYGYTF. This chain connects TRBV11-1 to TRBJ1-2, with D unclear. The CDR3 has 15 residues. V was clipped by 3 bases and J by 2 bases, with 13 bases between them. Germline CDR1 and CDR2: SGHAT and FQDESV (reference sequence).

The rearrangement joins TRBV14 to TRBJ1-5; D gene ambiguous. V lost 2 bases and J lost 3, with 5 bases in between. In germline, CDR1 is SGHDN, CDR2 FVKESK. The CDR3 extends over 13 amino acids. CDR3 loop: CASSQQSNQPQHF. In nucleotides, the CDR3 is TGTGCCAGCAGCCAACAGTCCAATCAGCCCCAGCATTTT.

The V call is TRBV19, the J call TRBJ2-6, with D maybe TRBD1 (6 bases). CDR3 length equals 17 residues. V shed 6 bases and J shed 0 bases, with 15 bases lying between them. CDR1 is LNHDA, CDR2 SQIVND, per germline (reference sequence). CDR3 nucleotide sequence: TGTGCCAGTAGGGGACACACGGTTATCTCTGGGGCCAACGTCCTGACTTTC. Translation: CASRGHTVISGANVLTF.

The chain is built from TRBV30 and TRBJ1-2; the match to TRBD1 covers 7 bases. The CDR3 is 15 residues long. Unmatched junction bases numbered 8, after V lost 0 bases and J lost 4 bases. Germline CDR1 is GTSNPN and CDR2 is SVGIG (reference sequence). This CDR3 reads CAWSVRDRVSYGYTF. CDR3 in DNA: TGTGCCTGGAGTGTACGAGACAGGGTGAGCTATGGCTACACCTTC.

CDR3 nucleotide sequence: TGTGCCAGCAGCCAAGTGGGCGGGAGTGGCTCTGAAGCTTTCTTT. It translates to CASSQVGGSGSEAFF. The J gene is TRBJ1-1, the V gene TRBV3-1 (or the pseudogene TRBV3-2); no definite D call. The CDR3 extends over 15 amino acids. Germline CDR1 is LGHDT and CDR2 is YNNKEL (reference sequence). The germline V and J ends were trimmed by 1 base and 6 bases, with 15 bases remaining between them.

The genes are TRBV5-8 and TRBJ1-5; TRBD1 matches at 9 bases. The J segment lost 3 bases and the V segment lost 2 bases, leaving 3 bases of the junction unmatched. Per the germline V gene, CDR1 is SGHTS and CDR2 is YDEGEE. This CDR3 has 15 residues. The CDR3 DNA follows: TGTGCCAGCAGCTTAGGGACAGGGATCAATCAGCCCCAGCATTTT. Translated, it gives CASSLGTGINQPQHF.

This sequence joins TRBV27 and TRBJ2-3; 11 bases line up with TRBD2. The CDR3 has 15 residues. Germline V lookup: CDR1 MNHEY, CDR2 SMNVEV (reference sequence). V shed 5 bases, J shed 11 bases, and the junction held 12 bases outside the gene matches. The CDR3 DNA reads TGTGCCAGCAGTCAACTAGCGGGGGCTACGGCAATGCAGTATTTT. Its protein is CASSQLAGATAMQYF.

This clone has just one count. The chain couples TRBV6-5 to TRBJ2-1, with 8 bases aligning to TRBD2. The V gene's germline CDR1 is MNHEY and CDR2 SVGAGI. CDR3 length: 15 residues. J lost 4 bases, V lost 5 bases, and 7 bases had no gene match. For the CDR3, the DNA is TGTGCCAGCAGTCCCCCCGGGGGGGCATACAATGAGCAGTTCTTC. Translated: CASSPPGGAYNEQFF.

The chain carries TRBV27 and TRBJ2-7, with D unclear. The CDR3 is made up of 16 amino acids. CDR1 is MNHEY, CDR2 SMNVEV, per germline (reference sequence). Trimming cost V 3 bases and J 5 bases, with 20 bases left between them. CDR3 in amino acids: CASSFRLTSSRDEQYF. CDR3 nucleotide sequence: TGTGCCAGCAGTTTCCGTCTTACCAGTTCAAGAGACGAGCAGTACTTC.

The chain links TRBV9 to TRBJ2-7, with 8 positions matching TRBD2. V was clipped by 0 bases and J by 6 bases; unmatched bases: 5. The CDR3 spans 14 residues. Germline loops: CDR1 SGDLS, CDR2 YYNGEE. The CDR3 protein is CASSVVPGGAEQYF. The CDR3 DNA follows: TGTGCCAGCAGCGTAGTTCCGGGGGGGGCCGAGCAGTACTTC.

J is TRBJ1-5 and V is TRBV3-1 (or the pseudogene TRBV3-2); unclear D gene. V was pared by 1 base and J by 8 bases, with 12 bases between. The V gene's germline CDR1 is LGHDT and CDR2 YNNKEL (reference sequence). CDR3 size: 14 residues. Here the CDR3 DNA reads TGTGCCAGCAGCCAAGGGGAAGGGATTAAGCCCCAGCATTTT. This encodes CASSQGEGIKPQHF.

This rearrangement joins TRBV19 to TRBJ1-2; D remains ambiguous. Per germline, CDR1 LNHDA and CDR2 SQIVND (reference sequence). Trimming shortened V by 3 bases and J by 0 bases, and 14 bases separated the two germline ends. CDR3 size: 16 residues. DNA of the CDR3: TGTGCCAGTAGTATTGGGTACAGTCTAGCTAACTATGGCTACACCTTC. Protein product: CASSIGYSLANYGYTF.

This rearrangement joins TRBV6-5 to TRBJ2-7, with D perhaps assigned TRBD1 or TRBD2 (6 bases each). Germline values: CDR1 MNHEY, CDR2 SVGAGI. The CDR3 consists of 16 residues. Trimming stripped 4 bases from V and 4 bases from J, with 20 bases between. The CDR3 reads CASSSRRGKDRYEQYF. CDR3 in DNA: TGTGCCAGCAGTTCACGCCGGGGGAAGGACAGATACGAGCAGTACTTC.

The rearrangement joins TRBV19 to TRBJ2-1; 9 nucleotides agree with TRBD2. Germline V gene data show CDR1 as LNHDA and CDR2 as SQIVND (reference sequence). V gave up 5 bases and J gave up 1 base; unmatched junction bases: 9. There are 17 residues in the CDR3. The DNA for the CDR3 is TGTGCCAGTAGTCTCCAAACGGGACTAGCTTCCTACAATGAGCAGTTCTTC. It specifies CASSLQTGLASYNEQFF.

The table lists this clone with a count of one. V usage is TRBV11-2 and J usage is TRBJ2-2; D might be TRBD1 or TRBD2, each matching 6 bases. CDR3 length: 15 amino acids. With 2 bases removed from V and 7 bases from J, the gap between germline ends came to 14 bases. CDR1 SGHAT and CDR2 FQNNGV come from the germline V gene. CDR3 loop: CASSLIRGRVGELFF. CDR3 bases: TGTGCCAGCAGCTTAATCCGGGGGCGCGTCGGGGAGCTGTTTTTT.

This clone was seen only a few times. The genes are TRBV7-9 and TRBJ2-1, with D tentatively TRBD2 (5 bases). Germline-derived CDR1 and CDR2 are SEHNR and FQNEAQ (reference sequence). CDR3 length: 15 amino acids. V lost 3 bases and J 0 bases, leaving 9 bases between the germline ends. This CDR3 is CASSLTGSSYNEQFF. The CDR3 DNA follows: TGTGCCAGCAGCTTGACGGGGAGCTCCTACAATGAGCAGTTCTTC. Looking up the rest from reference TRBV7-9 and TRBJ2-1 gives the full variable domain: DTGVSQNPRHKITKRGQNVTFRCDPISEHNRLYWYRQTLGQGPEFLTYFQNEAQLEKSRLLSDRFSAERPKGSFSTLEIQRTEQGDSAMYLCASSLTGSSYNEQFFGPGTRLTVL.

The chain links TRBV3-1 (or the pseudogene TRBV3-2) to TRBJ1-2; 9 nucleotides line up with TRBD1. V lost 1 base and J lost 10; bases outside the gene matches: 4. The CDR3 runs to 13 residues. Germline CDR1 LGHDT, CDR2 YNNKEL (reference sequence). The CDR3 nucleotides are TGTGCCAGCAGCCAAGGGACAGGGGTCCACTACACCTTC. It yields the protein CASSQGTGVHYTF.

The chain joins TRBV2 to TRBJ2-3; D gene ambiguous. With 1 base removed from V and 0 bases from J, the gap between germline ends came to 5 bases. Germline CDR1 SNHLY, CDR2 FYNNEI. This CDR3 region has 14 residues. The CDR3 spells CASSEGRSTDTQYF. The CDR3 coding sequence is TGTGCCAGCAGTGAAGGGCGGAGCACAGATACGCAGTATTTT. Full variable domain (rest looked up from reference TRBV2 and TRBJ2-3): EPEVTQTPSHQVTQMGQEVILRCVPISNHLYFYWYRQILGQKVEFLVSFYNNEISEKSEIFDDQFSVERPDGSNFTLKIRSTKLEDSAMYFCASSEGRSTDTQYFGPGTRLTVL.

CDR3 region: CASRGGDIEKLFF. The CDR3 DNA follows: TGTGCCAGTAGGGGCGGGGACATCGAAAAACTGTTTTTT. This rearrangement joins TRBV19 to TRBJ1-4; TRBD1 is a possible D gene (6 bases). Germline lookup yields CDR1 LNHDA and CDR2 SQIVND (reference sequence). The CDR3 length is 13 residues. The ends were cut back, 6 bases at V and 8 bases at J, with 13 bases in the middle.

The chain recombines TRBV6-6 with TRBJ1-4, with TRBD1 matching over 7 bases. This CDR3 is built from 15 residues. Trimming at V came to 1 base and at J to 4 bases, leaving 3 bases not matched to a gene. Per the germline V gene, CDR1 is MNHNY and CDR2 is SVGAGI (reference sequence). The CDR3 bases are TGTGCCAGCAGTTACTTTCAGGGGGTTAATGAAAAACTGTTTTTT. It specifies CASSYFQGVNEKLFF.

The rearrangement joins TRBV13 to TRBJ1-2; D ambiguous. V lost 5 bases to trimming and J lost 6 bases, with 10 bases between them. Germline assignment: CDR1 PRHDT and CDR2 FYEKMQ (reference sequence). The CDR3 has 12 amino acids. This CDR3 is CASSVRENGYTF. As DNA, the CDR3 is TGTGCCAGCAGCGTAAGGGAGAATGGCTACACCTTC.

The chain recombines TRBV4-2 with TRBJ1-5; D gene unclear. V dropped 1 base and J dropped 3 bases, with 13 bases sitting between them. Per germline, CDR1 LGHNA and CDR2 YNFKEQ. CDR3 length: 16 amino acids. The CDR3: CASSQGTGGFNQPQHF. CDR3 bases: TGTGCCAGCAGCCAAGGTACGGGAGGATTCAATCAGCCCCAGCATTTT.

The J gene is TRBJ1-4, the V gene TRBV6-5; D might be TRBD1 (6 bases). Germline V gives CDR1 MNHEY, CDR2 SVGAGI. The CDR3 totals 13 residues. V was shortened by 6 bases and J by 8 bases, with 13 bases between the two germline ends. The CDR3 is CASSSRGEEKLFF. The CDR3 coding sequence is TGTGCCAGCAGCTCCAGGGGTGAGGAAAAACTGTTTTTT.

This sequence joins TRBV18 and TRBJ2-5, with D possibly TRBD2 on 6 matching bases. This CDR3 spans 13 amino acids. The germline V gene encodes CDR1 KGHSH and CDR2 LQKENI. The V gene lost 5 bases and the J gene lost 4 bases, with 11 bases spanning the gap. The CDR3 protein is CASSAQGGETQYF. CDR3 nucleotides: TGTGCCAGCTCAGCTCAGGGAGGAGAGACCCAGTACTTC. The full variable domain, completed using reference TRBV18 and TRBJ2-5, is NAGVMQNPRHLVRRRGQEARLRCSPMKGHSHVYWYRQLPEEGLKFMVYLQKENIIDESGMPKERFSAEFPKEGPSILRIQQVVRGDSAAYFCASSAQGGETQYFGPGTRLLVL.

The V and J genes are TRBV6-2 or TRBV6-3 and TRBJ1-6, with no clear D. V was clipped by 2 bases and J by 0 bases, with 8 bases between them. This CDR3 is built from 16 residues. The germline CDR1 and CDR2 sequences are MNHEY and SVGEGT. The CDR3 DNA reads TGTGCCAGCAGTTACCTGAGGAGCTCCTATAATTCACCCCTCCACTTT. Its translation: CASSYLRSSYNSPLHF.

This rearrangement joins TRBV6-6 to TRBJ2-3, with D perhaps matching TRBD1 (5 bases). The CDR3 is 13 residues long. Trimming pared 6 bases from V and 7 bases from J, leaving 14 bases between. Germline assignment: CDR1 MNHNY and CDR2 SVGAGI (reference sequence). The CDR3 spells CASRVLQENTQYF. The CDR3, as DNA: TGTGCCAGCAGAGTCCTACAGGAGAATACGCAGTATTTT.

The rearrangement joins TRBV19 to TRBJ1-5; 8 positions agree with TRBD1. The CDR3 runs to 15 residues. From germline, CDR1 is LNHDA and CDR2 SQIVND (reference sequence). After removal of 5 bases from V and 5 bases from J, the junction contained 8 bases not matched to a gene. CDR3 protein: CASSARTGQDQPQHF. In nucleotides, the CDR3 is TGTGCCAGTAGTGCGCGGACAGGGCAGGATCAGCCCCAGCATTTT.

The chain recombines TRBV7-9 with TRBJ2-7, with D possibly being TRBD1 (6 bases). The germline V and J ends were trimmed by 1 base and 0 bases, with 16 bases remaining between them. The CDR3 sequence is 17 residues long. The germline CDR1 and CDR2 sequences are SEHNR and FQNEAQ (reference sequence). CDR3: CASSLGPGTLASYEQYF. CDR3 bases: TGTGCCAGCAGCTTAGGACCTGGGACATTGGCCTCCTACGAGCAGTACTTC.

This sequence joins TRBV4-2 and TRBJ1-2; 10 nucleotides line up with TRBD1. Per the germline V gene, CDR1 is LGHNA and CDR2 is YNFKEQ. J lost 7 bases, V lost 3 bases, and 11 bases had no gene match. The CDR3 totals 16 residues. CDR3 residues: CASSQDRQGARVGYTF. The CDR3 DNA reads TGTGCCAGCAGCCAGGATCGACAGGGGGCAAGGGTTGGCTACACCTTC.